This TCR beta chain emerged from a study of regulatory T cells in long-lasting Graves disease. There are many counts of this clonotype. CDR1 and CDR2 from the germline V gene are SGHRS and YFSETQ. The CDR3 has 15 residues. Losses at the gene ends were 4 bases for V and 1 base for J; bases not matched to a gene: 5. As to time point: newly diagnosed GD, antithyroid drugs for less than 3 months. TCR sequences were obtained from RNA taken from PBMCs. Sequencing libraries for TCR beta were prepared with iRepertoire HTBI primers and Arm-PCR of CDR3 regions. One entry per CDR3 protein results from TCRdb running MiXCR on the multiplex PCR reads. The profile shows 370,000 or so distinct CDR3 sequences, around 15% of them singletons. In addition, the sample was reused for a study of T cells in Graves' hyperthyroidism and ophthalmopathy. Per that paper: Newly diagnosed patients aged 18 to 65 had hyperthyroidism of under 2 months' duration. Used for diagnoses were clinical symptoms, serum thyroxine and TRAb, thyroid ultrasound and orbital computed tomography. When the TCR CDR3 underwent first-round RT-PCR, the HTBI primer set was used. Expanded thyroid clonotypes (above 0.001) were mostly also found in blood.

Here the sequenced sample was peripheral blood mononuclear cells (PBMCs), taken at new diagnosis, from a patient treated with antithyroid drugs. The source is a woman aged 18 to 35 with Graves disease. This sequence joins TRBV5-1 and TRBJ1-1; 9 nucleotides align to TRBD1. The CDR3 bases are TGCGCCAGCAGCGGGACAGGGCGAGGGAACACTGAAGCTTTCTTT. Translated: CASSGTGRGNTEAFF.